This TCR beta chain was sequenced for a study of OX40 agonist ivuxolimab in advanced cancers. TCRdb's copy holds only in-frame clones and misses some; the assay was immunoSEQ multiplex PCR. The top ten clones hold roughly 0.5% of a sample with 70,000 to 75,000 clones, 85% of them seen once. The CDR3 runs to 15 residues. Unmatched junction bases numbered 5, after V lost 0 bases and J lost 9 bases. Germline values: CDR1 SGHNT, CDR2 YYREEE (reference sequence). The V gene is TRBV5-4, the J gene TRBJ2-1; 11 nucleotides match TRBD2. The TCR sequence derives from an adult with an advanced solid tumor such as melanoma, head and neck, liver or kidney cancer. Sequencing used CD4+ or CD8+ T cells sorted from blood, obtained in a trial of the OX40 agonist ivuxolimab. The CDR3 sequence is CASSLASGGQAEQFF. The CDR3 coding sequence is TGTGCCAGCAGCTTGGCTAGCGGGGGGCAGGCTGAGCAGTTCTTC.